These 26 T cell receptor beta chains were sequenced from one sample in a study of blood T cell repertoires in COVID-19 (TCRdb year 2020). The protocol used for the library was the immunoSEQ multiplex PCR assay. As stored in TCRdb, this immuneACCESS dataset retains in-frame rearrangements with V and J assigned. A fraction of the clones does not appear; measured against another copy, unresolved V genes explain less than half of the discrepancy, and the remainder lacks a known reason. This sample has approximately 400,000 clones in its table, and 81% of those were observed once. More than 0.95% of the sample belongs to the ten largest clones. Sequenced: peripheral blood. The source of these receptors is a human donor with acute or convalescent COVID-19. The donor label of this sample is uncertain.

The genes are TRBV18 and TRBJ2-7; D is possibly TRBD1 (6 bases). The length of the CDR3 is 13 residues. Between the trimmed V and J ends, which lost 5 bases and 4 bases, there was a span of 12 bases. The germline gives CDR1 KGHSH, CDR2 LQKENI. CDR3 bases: TGTGCCAGCTCATCCGGACAGAAATACGAGCAGTACTTC. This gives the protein CASSSGQKYEQYF.

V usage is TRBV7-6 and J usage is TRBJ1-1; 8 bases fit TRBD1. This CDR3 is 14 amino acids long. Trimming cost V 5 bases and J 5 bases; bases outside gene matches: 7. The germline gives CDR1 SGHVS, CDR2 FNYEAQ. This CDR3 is CASSPRGLGTEAFF. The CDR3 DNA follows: TGTGCCAGCAGCCCCAGGGGGCTCGGGACTGAAGCTTTCTTT.

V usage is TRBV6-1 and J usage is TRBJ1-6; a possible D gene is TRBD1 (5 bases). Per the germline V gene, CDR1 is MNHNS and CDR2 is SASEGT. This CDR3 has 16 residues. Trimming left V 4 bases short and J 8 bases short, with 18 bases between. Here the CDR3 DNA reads TGTGCCAGCAGTGTTTTTCAGGGAATAACCGATTCACCCCTCCACTTT. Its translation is CASSVFQGITDSPLHF.

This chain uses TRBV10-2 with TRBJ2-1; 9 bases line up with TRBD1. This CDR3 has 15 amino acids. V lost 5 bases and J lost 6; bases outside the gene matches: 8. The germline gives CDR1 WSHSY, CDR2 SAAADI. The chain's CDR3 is CASSPDRGVSNEQFF. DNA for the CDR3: TGCGCCAGCAGTCCTGACAGGGGGGTCAGCAATGAGCAGTTCTTC.

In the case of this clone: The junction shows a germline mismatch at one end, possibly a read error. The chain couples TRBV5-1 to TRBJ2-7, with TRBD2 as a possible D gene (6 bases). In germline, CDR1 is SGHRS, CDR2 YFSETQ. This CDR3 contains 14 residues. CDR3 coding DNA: TGCGCCAGCAACTTGGGGGGTGTAGGGGACGAGCAGTACTTC. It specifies CASNLGGVGDEQYF.

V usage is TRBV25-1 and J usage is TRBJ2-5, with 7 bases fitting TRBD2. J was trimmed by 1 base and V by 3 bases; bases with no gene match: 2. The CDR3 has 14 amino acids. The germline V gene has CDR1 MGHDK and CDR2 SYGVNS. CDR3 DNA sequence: TGTGCCAGCAGTGACTGGGGGGGCCAAGAGACCCAGTACTTC. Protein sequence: CASSDWGGQETQYF.

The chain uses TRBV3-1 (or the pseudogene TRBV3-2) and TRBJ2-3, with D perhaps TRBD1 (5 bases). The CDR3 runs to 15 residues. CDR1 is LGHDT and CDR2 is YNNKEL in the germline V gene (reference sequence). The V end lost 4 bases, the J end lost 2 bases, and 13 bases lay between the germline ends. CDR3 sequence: CASSLRVGNTDTQYF. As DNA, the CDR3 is TGTGCCAGCAGCCTCAGGGTGGGTAACACAGATACGCAGTATTTT.

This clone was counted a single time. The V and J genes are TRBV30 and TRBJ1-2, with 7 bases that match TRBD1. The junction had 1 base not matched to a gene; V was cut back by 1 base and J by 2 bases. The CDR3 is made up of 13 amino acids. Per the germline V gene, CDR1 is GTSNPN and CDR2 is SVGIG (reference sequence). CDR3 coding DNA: TGTGCCTGGAGTGAACAGGGGAACTATGGCTACACCTTC. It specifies CAWSEQGNYGYTF.

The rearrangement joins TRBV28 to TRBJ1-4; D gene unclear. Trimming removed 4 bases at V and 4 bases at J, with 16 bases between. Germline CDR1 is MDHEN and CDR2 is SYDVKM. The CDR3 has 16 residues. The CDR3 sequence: CASSWRRGSINEKLFF. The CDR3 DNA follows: TGTGCCAGCAGTTGGCGCCGGGGTAGCATTAATGAAAAACTGTTTTTT.

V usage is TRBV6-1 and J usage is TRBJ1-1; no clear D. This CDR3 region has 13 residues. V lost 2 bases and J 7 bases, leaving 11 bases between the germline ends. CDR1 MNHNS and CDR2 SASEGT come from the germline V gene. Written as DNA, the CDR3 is TGTGCCAGCAGTGAAATTGGGCGTAATGAAGCTTTCTTT. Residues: CASSEIGRNEAFF.

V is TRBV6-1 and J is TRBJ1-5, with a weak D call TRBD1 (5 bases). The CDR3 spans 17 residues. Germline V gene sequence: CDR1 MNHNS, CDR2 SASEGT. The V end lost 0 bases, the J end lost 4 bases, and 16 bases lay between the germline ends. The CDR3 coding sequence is TGTGCCAGCAGTGAAGCTAGGGGTCAGTTGACGAATCAGCCCCAGCATTTT. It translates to CASSEARGQLTNQPQHF.

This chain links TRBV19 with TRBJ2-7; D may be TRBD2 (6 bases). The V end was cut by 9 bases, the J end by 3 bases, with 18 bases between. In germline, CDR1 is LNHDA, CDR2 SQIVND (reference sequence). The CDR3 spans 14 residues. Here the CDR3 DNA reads TGTGCCAGCGCGCGGCGTGAGACTAGCTACGAGCAGTACTTC. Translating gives CASARRETSYEQYF.

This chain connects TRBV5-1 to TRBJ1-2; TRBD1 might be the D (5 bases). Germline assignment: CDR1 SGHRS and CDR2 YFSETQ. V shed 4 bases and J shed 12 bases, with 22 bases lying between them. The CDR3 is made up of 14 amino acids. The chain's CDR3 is CASSPGEGRRANTF. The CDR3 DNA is TGCGCCAGCAGCCCGGGGGAAGGACGGCGCGCTAACACCTTC.

The CDR3, as DNA: TGTGCCATCAGCTCGACGGGACAGTCTAATGAAAAACTGTTTTTT. As protein: CAISSTGQSNEKLFF. V usage is TRBV10-3 and J usage is TRBJ1-4, with 7 bases aligning to TRBD1. Trimming took 6 bases from V and 3 from J; bases not matched to a gene: 7. The CDR3 contains 15 residues. Germline V gene sequence: CDR1 ENHRY, CDR2 SYGVKD.

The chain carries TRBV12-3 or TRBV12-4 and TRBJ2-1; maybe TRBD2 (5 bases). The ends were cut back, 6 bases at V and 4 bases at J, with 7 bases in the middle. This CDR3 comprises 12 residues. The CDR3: CASSRLYNEQFF. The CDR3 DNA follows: TGTGCCAGCAGCCGACTATACAATGAGCAGTTCTTC.

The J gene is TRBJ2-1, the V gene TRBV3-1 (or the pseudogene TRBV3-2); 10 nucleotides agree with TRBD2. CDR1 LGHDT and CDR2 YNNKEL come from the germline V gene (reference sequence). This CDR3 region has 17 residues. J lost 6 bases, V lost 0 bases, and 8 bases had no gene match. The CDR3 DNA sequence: TGTGCCAGCAGCCAAGATAGCGGGGGGACTAGAGGCAATGAGCAGTTCTTC. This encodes CASSQDSGGTRGNEQFF.

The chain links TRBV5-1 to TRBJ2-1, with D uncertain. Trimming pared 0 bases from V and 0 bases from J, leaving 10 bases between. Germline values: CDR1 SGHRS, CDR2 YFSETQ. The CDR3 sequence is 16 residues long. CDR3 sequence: CASSLGDLSSYNEQFF. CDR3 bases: TGCGCCAGCAGCTTGGGCGATCTGAGCTCCTACAATGAGCAGTTCTTC.

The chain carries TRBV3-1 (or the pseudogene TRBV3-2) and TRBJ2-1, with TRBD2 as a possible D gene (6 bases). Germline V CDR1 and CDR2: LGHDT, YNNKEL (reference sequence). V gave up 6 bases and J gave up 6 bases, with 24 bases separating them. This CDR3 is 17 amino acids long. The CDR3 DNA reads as TGTGCCAGCAGTCCCCCGAACCTATTGGGGGGAGGCAATGAGCAGTTCTTC. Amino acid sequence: CASSPPNLLGGGNEQFF.

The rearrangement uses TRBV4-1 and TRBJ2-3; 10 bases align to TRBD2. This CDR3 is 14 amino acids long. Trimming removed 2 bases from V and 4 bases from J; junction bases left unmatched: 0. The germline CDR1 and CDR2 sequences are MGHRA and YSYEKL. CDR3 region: CASSQSGGADTQYF. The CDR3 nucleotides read TGCGCCAGCAGCCAAAGCGGGGGGGCAGATACGCAGTATTTT.

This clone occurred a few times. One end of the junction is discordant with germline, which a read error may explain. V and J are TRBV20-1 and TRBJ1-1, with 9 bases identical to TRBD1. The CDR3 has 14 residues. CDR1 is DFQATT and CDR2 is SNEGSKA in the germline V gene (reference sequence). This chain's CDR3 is CSASQNARTTDRGF. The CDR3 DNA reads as TGCAGTGCTAGTCAGAACGCCAGGACAACAGACAGGGGGTTT.

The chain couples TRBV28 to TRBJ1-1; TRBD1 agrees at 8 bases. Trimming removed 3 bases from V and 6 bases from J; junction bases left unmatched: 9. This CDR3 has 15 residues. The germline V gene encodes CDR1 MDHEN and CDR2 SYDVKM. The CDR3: CASSLLGRGLAEAFF. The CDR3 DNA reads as TGTGCCAGCAGTTTGCTGGGCAGGGGGCTCGCTGAAGCTTTCTTT.

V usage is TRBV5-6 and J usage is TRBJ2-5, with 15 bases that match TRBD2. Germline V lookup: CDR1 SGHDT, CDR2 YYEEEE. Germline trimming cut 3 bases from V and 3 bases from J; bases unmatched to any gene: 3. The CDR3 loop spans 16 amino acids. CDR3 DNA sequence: TGTGCCAGCAGCTCCTGGACTAGCGGGAGGGAAGAGACCCAGTACTTC. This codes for CASSSWTSGREETQYF.

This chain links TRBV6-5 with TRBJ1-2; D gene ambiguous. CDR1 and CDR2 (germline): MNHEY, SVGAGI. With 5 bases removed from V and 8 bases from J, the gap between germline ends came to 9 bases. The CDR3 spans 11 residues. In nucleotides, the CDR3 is TGTGCCAGCAGTCCCCTCCAGGGCTACACCTTC. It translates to CASSPLQGYTF.

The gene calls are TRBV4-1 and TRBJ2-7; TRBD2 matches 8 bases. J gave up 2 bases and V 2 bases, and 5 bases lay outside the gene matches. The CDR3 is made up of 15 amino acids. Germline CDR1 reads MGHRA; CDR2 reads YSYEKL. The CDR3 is CASSQSSAGAYEQYF. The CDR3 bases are TGCGCCAGCAGCCAAAGCTCAGCGGGGGCCTACGAGCAGTACTTC.

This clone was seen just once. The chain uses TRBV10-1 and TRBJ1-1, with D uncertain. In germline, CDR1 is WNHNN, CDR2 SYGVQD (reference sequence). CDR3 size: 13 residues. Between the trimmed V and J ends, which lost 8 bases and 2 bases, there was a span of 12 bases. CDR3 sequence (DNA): TGCGCCAGCCGGGAAGGTTTTAACACTGAAGCTTTCTTT. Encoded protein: CASREGFNTEAFF.

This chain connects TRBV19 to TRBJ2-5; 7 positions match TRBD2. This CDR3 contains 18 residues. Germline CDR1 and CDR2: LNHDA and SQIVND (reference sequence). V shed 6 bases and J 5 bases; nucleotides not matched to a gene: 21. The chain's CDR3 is CASSRTGVEGGGMETQYF. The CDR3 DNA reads TGTGCCAGTAGCAGAACGGGAGTAGAGGGCGGGGGTATGGAGACCCAGTACTTC.